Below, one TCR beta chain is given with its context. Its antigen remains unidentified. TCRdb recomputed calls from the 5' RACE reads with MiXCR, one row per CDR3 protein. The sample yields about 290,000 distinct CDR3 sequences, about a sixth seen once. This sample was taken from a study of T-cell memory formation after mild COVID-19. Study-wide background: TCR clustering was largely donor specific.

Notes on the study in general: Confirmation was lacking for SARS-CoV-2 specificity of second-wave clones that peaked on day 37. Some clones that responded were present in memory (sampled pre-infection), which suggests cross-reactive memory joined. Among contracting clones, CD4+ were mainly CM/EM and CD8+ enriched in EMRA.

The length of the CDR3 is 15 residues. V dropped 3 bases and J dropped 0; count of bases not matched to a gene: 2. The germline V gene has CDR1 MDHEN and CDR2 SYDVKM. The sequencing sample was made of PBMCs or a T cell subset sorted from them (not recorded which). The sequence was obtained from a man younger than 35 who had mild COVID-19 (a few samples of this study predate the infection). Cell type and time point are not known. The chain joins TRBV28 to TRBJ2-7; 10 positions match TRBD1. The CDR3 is CASSLTGGLSYEQYF. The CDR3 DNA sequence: TGTGCCAGCAGTTTGACAGGGGGCCTCTCCTACGAGCAGTACTTC.